A selection of T cell receptor beta chains follows, all from one sample in a study of blood T cell repertoires in COVID-19. The method was immunoSEQ multiplex PCR; TCRdb's version includes in-frame clones alone and lacks a portion of them. In the table there are around 180,000 clones, 82% of which are singletons. Sequenced material: peripheral blood. These receptors were collected from a woman at least 80 years old with active or convalescent COVID-19. CDR3s include the opening cysteine and the closing phenylalanine or tryptophan. D genes are given only for firm matches. Size is stated for part of the rows, as once, few or many counts, or as a class when the clone is expanded.

.	TRBD2	TRBV6-2/TRBV6-3	TRBJ2-1	TGTGCCAGCAGTTACGGGTCGGGACTAGCGGGAAACTACAATGAGCAGTTCTTC	CASSYGSGLAGNYNEQFF
.	TRBD2	TRBV20-1	TRBJ2-3	TGCAGTGCTAGTGAGACAGCGGGAGTGGTAGATACGCAGTATTTT	CSASETAGVVDTQYF
.	TRBD2	TRBV30	TRBJ2-3	TGTGCCTGGGCCCCTAGCGGCCCCACAGATACGCAGTATTTT	CAWAPSGPTDTQYF
.	TRBD2	TRBV3-1/TRBV3-2	TRBJ2-3	TGTGCCAGCAGCCAAGTAGGCGGGAGGGCCGCAGATACGCAGTATTTT	CASSQVGGRAADTQYF
.	TRBD1	TRBV6-6	TRBJ1-5	TGTGCCAGCAGTCGATGGGACAGAGGTAGCAATCAGCCCCAGCATTTT	CASSRWDRGSNQPQHF
.	.	TRBV27	TRBJ2-1	TGTGCCACCAGCAGCGGAGTTTACAATGAGCAGTTCTTC	CATSSGVYNEQFF
.	TRBD1	TRBV18	TRBJ1-5	TGTGCCAGCTCACCGCAGGGGGCCAATCAGCCCCAGCATTTT	CASSPQGANQPQHF
.	.	TRBV28	TRBJ2-7	TGTGCCAGCAGTTTACCAGGCCTTTACGAGCAGTACTTC	CASSLPGLYEQYF
.	.	TRBV5-1	TRBJ1-3	TGCGCCAGCAGCTTGGGTCTTTCCTCTGGAAACACCATATATTTT	CASSLGLSSGNTIYF
.	TRBD1	TRBV6-4	TRBJ1-2	TGTGCCAGCAGTATGACAGGGGTCTATGGCTACACCTTC	CASSMTGVYGYTF
.	.	TRBV19	TRBJ1-5	TGTGCCAGTAGTACTAATAGCAATCAGCCCCAGCATTTT	CASSTNSNQPQHF
once	.	TRBV7-2	TRBJ1-2	TGTGCCAGCAGCTTAGCTTGGCAGGGGAACTATGGCTACACCTTC	CASSLAWQGNYGYTF
few	.	TRBV30	TRBJ2-7	TGTGCCTGGAGTCGGGGGTACGAGCAGTACTTC	CAWSRGYEQYF
.	.	TRBV9	TRBJ1-2	TGTGCCAGCAGCCGCTCGGGGGGAAACTATGGCTACACCTTC	CASSRSGGNYGYTF
.	.	TRBV6-6	TRBJ1-3	TGTGCCAGCAGTAAAGGACAGACCTCTGGAAACACCATATATTTT	CASSKGQTSGNTIYF
.	TRBD2	TRBV4-1	TRBJ2-7	TGCGCCAGCAGCCAAGTACTAGCGGGAGGCCTGAGCTCCTACGAGCAGTACTTC	CASSQVLAGGLSSYEQYF
.	.	TRBV5-1	TRBJ2-3	TGCGCCAGCAGCTTGATGGCTAGCCCAGATACGCAGTATTTT	CASSLMASPDTQYF
.	.	TRBV6-5	TRBJ1-2	TGTGCCAGCAGCGACAGCCCCTCGAGCTATGGCTACACCTTC	CASSDSPSSYGYTF
.	TRBD1	TRBV6-1	TRBJ1-4	TGTGCCAGCAGTGGAGACAGGGGAGCAACTAATGAAAAACTGTTTTTT	CASSGDRGATNEKLFF
few	TRBD2	TRBV10-1	TRBJ2-2	TGCGCCAGCAGTGACCCTAGCGGGAGACCCGGGGAGCTGTTTTTT	CASSDPSGRPGELFF
.	.	TRBV7-7	TRBJ2-2	TGTGCTAGCAGCTTACTGGCGGGCAGAGACACCGGGGAGCTGTTTTTT	CASSLLAGRDTGELFF
.	TRBD2	TRBV28	TRBJ2-1	TGTGCCAGCAGTTTGGGAGGGAAAAAGTACAATGAGCAGTTCTTC	CASSLGGKKYNEQFF
.	TRBD1	TRBV5-1	TRBJ2-7	TGCGCCAGCAGCATAGCTATCGGGACAGGGATCCACGAGCAGTACTTC	CASSIAIGTGIHEQYF
once	TRBD1	TRBV6-5	TRBJ2-2	TGTGCCAGCAGAACAGGGGGCAGGACCGGGGAGCTGTTTTTT	CASRTGGRTGELFF
few	TRBD1	TRBV12-3/TRBV12-4	TRBJ1-1	TGTGCCAGCAGTTTAAAACAGGGGAGTGAAGCTTTCTTT	CASSLKQGSEAFF
.	.	TRBV7-2	TRBJ2-2	TGTGCCAGCAGCTTAGCGGTAGTTGGCACCGGGGAGCTGTTTTTT	CASSLAVVGTGELFF
.	TRBD1	TRBV7-9	TRBJ1-5	TGTGCCAGCAGCCTGACAGGGGGCTTACCCAATCAGCCCCAGCATTTT	CASSLTGGLPNQPQHF
.	TRBD1	TRBV5-6	TRBJ2-5	TGTGCCAGCAGCTACCGGGACAGGGTTCCGGAGACCCAGTACTTC	CASSYRDRVPETQYF
.	.	TRBV3-1/TRBV3-2	TRBJ2-4	TGTGCCAGCAGCCAAGATCCACTAGCCGGAAACATTCAGTACTTC	CASSQDPLAGNIQYF
.	.	TRBV6-1	TRBJ1-6	TGTGCCAGCAGTGATTACGACGGGGGAGTCCTCCACTTT	CASSDYDGGVLHF
.	TRBD1	TRBV15	TRBJ2-7	TGTGCCACCAGCAGAGATCACGGAACAGGGGGCTTCTACGAGCAGTACTTC	CATSRDHGTGGFYEQYF
medium-sized	.	TRBV6-2/TRBV6-3	TRBJ2-1	TGTGCCAGCAGCTTATTAGCGGAGGGGCTCTACAATGAGCAGTTCTTC	CASSLLAEGLYNEQFF
.	.	TRBV28	TRBJ2-4	TGTGCCAGCAGTAGGGGGAACATTCAGTACTTC	CASSRGNIQYF
.	.	TRBV18	TRBJ2-7	TGTGCCAGCTCACGACGACAGGCCTCGAACGAGCAGTACTTC	CASSRRQASNEQYF
few	.	TRBV7-3	TRBJ2-7	TGTGCCAGCAGCTTAAACCCCGGAGTTTACGAGCAGTACTTC	CASSLNPGVYEQYF
.	.	TRBV29-1	TRBJ2-5	TGCAGCGTTGGGCAGGGACAAGAGACCCAGTACTTC	CSVGQGQETQYF
.	TRBD1	TRBV12-5	TRBJ2-1	TGTGCTAGTTCGACCCTGGGACAGCCAAGGGAGGAGCAGTTCTTC	CASSTLGQPREEQFF
.	TRBD1	TRBV25-1	TRBJ1-1	TGTGCCACCACAGGGGCCATGAACACTGAAGCTTTCTTT	CATTGAMNTEAFF
.	TRBD2	TRBV2	TRBJ2-1	TGTGCCAGCAGTGATCTAGTACTAGCGGGAGGGCCGCATGAGCAGTTCTTC	CASSDLVLAGGPHEQFF
.	.	TRBV19	TRBJ1-5	TGTGCCAGTAGCCGTTTGGGGCAGTTCAATCAGCCCCAGCATTTT	CASSRLGQFNQPQHF
.	.	TRBV28	TRBJ1-4	TGTGCCAGCAAAATCCGCACAACGGGAATGGGGGAAAAACTGTTTTTT	CASKIRTTGMGEKLFF
once	TRBD2	TRBV6-5	TRBJ2-2	TGTGCCAGTTCCACTAGCGGGAACACCGGGGAGCTGTTTTTT	CASSTSGNTGELFF
.	.	TRBV1	TRBJ2-1	TGCACCAGCAGCCAGGGGGGAGGGATGAGTGAGCAGTTCTTC	CTSSQGGGMSEQFF
.	TRBD1	TRBV19	TRBJ2-5	TGTGCCAGTAGGAAGGCCGTTGGGACAGGCGACGGAGAGACCCAGTACTTC	CASRKAVGTGDGETQYF
.	.	TRBV5-1	TRBJ1-3	TGCGCCAGCAGCCAAACTGGAAACACCATATATTTT	CASSQTGNTIYF
.	TRBD1	TRBV27	TRBJ1-4	TGTGCCAGCAGTCCAAACAGGGGGGGCGATGAAAAACTGTTTTTT	CASSPNRGGDEKLFF
.	.	TRBV4-1	TRBJ2-7	TGCGCCAGCAGCCAAGTATTGTCCTACGAGCAGTACTTC	CASSQVLSYEQYF
.	.	TRBV12-2	TRBJ1-2	TGTGCAAGTCGCCCTCAGGGAGGCTACACCTTC	CASRPQGGYTF
.	.	TRBV5-6	TRBJ1-1	TGTGCCAGCAGCTTGGGACACTTGAACACTGAAGCTTTCTTT	CASSLGHLNTEAFF
.	TRBD2	TRBV28	TRBJ2-2	TGTGCCAGCAGTACCTCTAGCGGGAACACCGGGGAGCTGTTTTTT	CASSTSSGNTGELFF
.	TRBD1	TRBV5-1	TRBJ1-1	TGCGCCAGCAGCCCCGGGACAGTTTTCGGGACTGAAGCTTTCTTT	CASSPGTVFGTEAFF
.	.	TRBV5-6	TRBJ2-5	TGTGCCAGCAGCCGAGAGTTAGATCCGTACCAAGAGACCCAGTACTTC	CASSRELDPYQETQYF
.	TRBD1	TRBV4-1	TRBJ1-1	TGCGCCAGCAGCCTTCCCCGGGACAGGGGAACGAACACTGAAGCTTTCTTT	CASSLPRDRGTNTEAFF
many	.	TRBV27	TRBJ2-7	TGTGCCAGCAGTTTATCAGTCAGTTCCTACGAGCAGTACTTC	CASSLSVSSYEQYF
few	TRBD2	TRBV6-5	TRBJ2-1	TGTGCCAGCAGCGGACGGGGGGACTACAATGAGCAGTTCTTC	CASSGRGDYNEQFF
few	.	TRBV28	TRBJ2-7	TGTGCCAGCAGGTCCCGTCTAGTCTCCTACGAGCAGTACTTC	CASRSRLVSYEQYF
.	.	TRBV2	TRBJ2-4	TGTGCCAGCAGAGATAGACTGAGCGGACTAGCCAAAAACATTCAGTACTTC	CASRDRLSGLAKNIQYF
.	.	TRBV28	TRBJ1-5	TGTGCCAGCAGGAGCCTTTATACACAGCCTTATAGCAATCAGCCCCAGCATTTT	CASRSLYTQPYSNQPQHF
.	.	TRBV20-1	TRBJ1-1	TGCAGTGCTAGACAGGACACTGAAGCTTTCTTT	CSARQDTEAFF
few	TRBD1	TRBV7-9	TRBJ2-1	TGTGCCAGCAGCCCAAGGACAGGGGGTTACAATGAGCAGTTCTTC	CASSPRTGGYNEQFF